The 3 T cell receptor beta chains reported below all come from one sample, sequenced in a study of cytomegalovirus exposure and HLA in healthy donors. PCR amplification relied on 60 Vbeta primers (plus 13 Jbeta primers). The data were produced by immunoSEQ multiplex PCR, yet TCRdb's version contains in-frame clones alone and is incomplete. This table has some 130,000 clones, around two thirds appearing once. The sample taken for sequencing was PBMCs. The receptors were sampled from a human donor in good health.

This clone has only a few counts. CDR3 nucleotides: TGTGCCAGCAGCTTAGATGCGGGAACAGATACGCAGTATTTT. It translates to CASSLDAGTDTQYF. The rearrangement links TRBV7-2 to TRBJ2-3, with D possibly matching TRBD2 (6 bases). CDR3 length: 14 amino acids. V gave up 1 base and J gave up 3 bases, with 8 bases separating them. CDR1 and CDR2 from the germline V gene are SGHTA and FQGNSA.

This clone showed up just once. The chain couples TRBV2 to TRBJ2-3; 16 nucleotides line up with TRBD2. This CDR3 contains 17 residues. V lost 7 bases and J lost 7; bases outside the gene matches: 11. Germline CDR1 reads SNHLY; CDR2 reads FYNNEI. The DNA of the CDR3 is TGTGCCAGCACTGGGGGACTAGCGGGGGGGCGTGGACATACGCAGTATTTT. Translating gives CASTGGLAGGRGHTQYF.

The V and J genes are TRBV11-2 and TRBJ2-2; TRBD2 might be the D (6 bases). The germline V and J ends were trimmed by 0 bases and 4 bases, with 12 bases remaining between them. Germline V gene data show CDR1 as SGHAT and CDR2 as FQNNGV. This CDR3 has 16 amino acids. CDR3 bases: TGTGCCAGCAGCTTAGATCAGGGACTTCGCACCGGGGAGCTGTTTTTT. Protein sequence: CASSLDQGLRTGELFF.